These 18 T cell receptor beta chains came from one sample sequenced in a study of control samples from healthy donors and cancer patients. Libraries were prepared by immunoSEQ multiplex PCR; TCRdb keeps only in-frame clonotypes and omits some of them. Of about 160,000 clones listed, about 94% were seen once; the top ten hold around 13%. The sequencing input was PBMCs. The receptors come from a man in his fifties or sixties with colorectal cancer.

The chain uses TRBV18 and TRBJ1-1; a weak D match, TRBD1 (5 bases). Per the germline V gene, CDR1 is KGHSH and CDR2 is LQKENI. CDR3 length: 15 amino acids. The ends were cut back, 3 bases at V and 1 base at J, with 12 bases in the middle. The CDR3 DNA reads as TGTGCCAGCTCACCTGGAGCTACAGGGAACACTGAAGCTTTCTTT. Its protein product is CASSPGATGNTEAFF.

The gene calls are TRBV30 and TRBJ1-2; D is unresolved. Germline V gives CDR1 GTSNPN, CDR2 SVGIG (reference sequence). The CDR3 runs 12 residues. The V end lost 1 base, the J end lost 5 bases, and 8 bases lay between the germline ends. Here the CDR3 reads CAWSAVGYGYTF. The CDR3 DNA follows: TGTGCCTGGAGTGCAGTTGGGTATGGCTACACCTTC. The whole variable domain, filled in from reference TRBV30 and TRBJ1-2, reads SQTIHQWPATLVQPVGSPLSLECTVEGTSNPNLYWYRQAAGRGLQLLFYSVGIGQISSEVPQNLSASRPQDRQFILSSKKLLLSDSGFYLCAWSAVGYGYTFGSGTRLTVV.

The CDR3: CASSLMPGTGYGYTF. CDR3 coding DNA: TGTGCCAGCAGTTTAATGCCCGGGACAGGATATGGCTACACCTTC. The chain carries TRBV27 and TRBJ1-2; 8 bases line up with TRBD1. The CDR3 sequence is 15 residues long. The ends lost 2 bases at V and 5 bases at J; junction bases unmatched: 7. Germline V lookup: CDR1 MNHEY, CDR2 SMNVEV (reference sequence).

CDR3 bases: TGTGCCAGTAGTCTCGGGGACCCCTCTGGAAACACCATATATTTT. Protein: CASSLGDPSGNTIYF. This rearrangement joins TRBV19 to TRBJ1-3, with D possibly matching TRBD1 (5 bases). Germline CDR1 is LNHDA and CDR2 is SQIVND (reference sequence). The V end was cut by 5 bases, the J end by 0 bases, with 11 bases between. CDR3 length: 15 amino acids.

The V and J genes are TRBV5-1 and TRBJ2-7, with D possibly being TRBD1 (6 bases). V was clipped by 4 bases and J by 5 bases, with 16 bases between them. The germline V gene has CDR1 SGHRS and CDR2 YFSETQ. This CDR3 is 14 amino acids long. CDR3 sequence (DNA): TGCGCCAGCAGCCCGAGATACAGGGAAAACGAGCAGTACTTC. Amino acids: CASSPRYRENEQYF. Full variable domain (outside the CDR3, taken from reference TRBV5-1 and TRBJ2-7): KAGVTQTPRYLIKTRGQQVTLSCSPISGHRSVSWYQQTPGQGLQFLFEYFSETQRNKGNFPGRFSGRQFSNSRSEMNVSTLELGDSALYLCASSPRYRENEQYFGPGTRLTVT.

The rearrangement joins TRBV7-2 to TRBJ1-6; unclear D gene. The CDR3 loop spans 15 amino acids. V gave up 1 base and J gave up 5 bases, with 9 bases separating them. The germline V gene encodes CDR1 SGHTA and CDR2 FQGNSA. The CDR3 DNA sequence: TGTGCCAGCAGCTTAGTTGGCAGCAATAATTCACCCCTCCACTTT. Amino acids: CASSLVGSNNSPLHF. The whole variable domain, filled in from reference TRBV7-2 and TRBJ1-6, reads GAGVSQSPSNKVTEKGKDVELRCDPISGHTALYWYRQSLGQGLEFLIYFQGNSAPDKSGLPSDRFSAERTGGSVSTLTIQRTQQEDSAVYLCASSLVGSNNSPLHFGNGTRLTVT.

The V call is TRBV20-1, the J call TRBJ2-7; no clear D. Germline V lookup: CDR1 DFQATT, CDR2 SNEGSKA (reference sequence). Trimming left V 3 bases short and J 4 bases short, with 10 bases between. The length of the CDR3 is 12 residues. CDR3 amino acids: CSASPVPYEQYF. The CDR3 DNA is TGCAGTGCTAGTCCGGTGCCGTACGAGCAGTACTTC.

The rearrangement joins TRBV7-6 to TRBJ1-3, with D maybe TRBD1 (6 bases). Germline-derived CDR1 and CDR2 are SGHVS and FNYEAQ. There are 16 residues in the CDR3. V shed 4 bases and J shed 2 bases, with 15 bases lying between them. In DNA, the CDR3 is TGTGCCAGCAGCTCCATGACAGGTCCCACTGGAAACACCATATATTTT. It translates to CASSSMTGPTGNTIYF.

The gene calls are TRBV5-6 and TRBJ2-6; D gene unclear. Germline lookup yields CDR1 SGHDT and CDR2 YYEEEE. The CDR3 is 16 residues long. V lost 4 bases, J lost 0 bases, and 11 bases lay in between. The CDR3 DNA sequence: TGTGCCAGCAGCCTGGGCCGGAACTCTGGGGCCAACGTCCTGACTTTC. It is translated as CASSLGRNSGANVLTF.

This clone came up a few times. The chain has TRBV21-1 and TRBJ1-1; the table calls TRBD1, which could not be checked here. TRBV21-1 is given as a pseudogene. The CDR3 totals 15 residues. The DNA of the CDR3 is TGTGCCAGCAGCAAAGGAGGCAGGGGGGACACTGAAGCTTTCTTT. This codes for CASSKGGRGDTEAFF.

The gene calls are TRBV6-5 and TRBJ2-6; D remains unclear. V dropped 7 bases and J dropped 0 bases, with 7 bases sitting between them. In germline, CDR1 is MNHEY, CDR2 SVGAGI. The CDR3 spans 14 residues. The CDR3: CASTGRSGANVLTF. DNA of the CDR3: TGTGCCAGCACCGGCCGCTCTGGGGCCAACGTCCTGACTTTC.

The chain joins TRBV20-1 to TRBJ1-1; D not certain. CDR1 and CDR2 from the germline V gene are DFQATT and SNEGSKA (reference sequence). CDR3 size: 11 residues. The V and J ends lost 3 bases and 3 bases respectively, with 5 bases between them. The CDR3 bases are TGCAGTGCTAGCCAGTACACTGAAGCTTTCTTT. Translating gives CSASQYTEAFF.

CDR3 loop: CASSLEQNTEAFF. CDR3 coding DNA: TGTGCCAGCAGCTTGGAACAGAACACTGAAGCTTTCTTT. The rearrangement joins TRBV5-6 to TRBJ1-1; D is ambiguous. The germline gives CDR1 SGHDT, CDR2 YYEEEE. The V end was cut by 0 bases, the J end by 1 base, with 4 bases between. The CDR3 is 13 amino acids.

This clone was counted once. The chain has TRBV11-2 and TRBJ2-7; D is possibly TRBD1 (6 bases). V lost 0 bases, J lost 3 bases, and 12 bases lay in between. Germline assignment: CDR1 SGHAT and CDR2 FQNNGV. This CDR3 region has 15 residues. CDR3 residues: CASSLESRQVYEQYF. The CDR3 DNA sequence: TGTGCCAGCAGCTTAGAATCTCGACAGGTCTACGAGCAGTACTTC. Based on the CDR3 plus reference TRBV11-2 and TRBJ2-7, the full variable domain is EAGVAQSPRYKIIEKRQSVAFWCNPISGHATLYWYQQILGQGPKLLIQFQNNGVVDDSQLPKDRFSAERLKGVDSTLKIQPAKLEDSAVYLCASSLESRQVYEQYFGPGTRLTVT.

This clone has only one observation. The J gene is TRBJ1-1, the V gene TRBV5-1, with D hard to call. The CDR3 is made up of 18 amino acids. V lost 0 bases and J lost 4, with 22 bases in between. Germline V gene sequence: CDR1 SGHRS, CDR2 YFSETQ. The CDR3 protein is CASSLGGVPKVAGTEAFF. The CDR3 coding sequence is TGCGCCAGCAGCTTGGGTGGGGTTCCCAAAGTGGCGGGCACTGAAGCTTTCTTT. Full variable domain (remainder filled in from reference TRBV5-1 and TRBJ1-1): KAGVTQTPRYLIKTRGQQVTLSCSPISGHRSVSWYQQTPGQGLQFLFEYFSETQRNKGNFPGRFSGRQFSNSRSEMNVSTLELGDSALYLCASSLGGVPKVAGTEAFFGQGTRLTVV.

This clone was counted a single time. V gene TRBV11-3 combines with J gene TRBJ1-2; D is ambiguous. The CDR3 consists of 13 residues. Per germline, CDR1 SGHNT and CDR2 YENEEA. With 2 bases removed from V and 7 bases from J, the gap between germline ends came to 11 bases. The CDR3 DNA is TGTGCCAGCAGCTTAATTTGGGTCCGTGGCTACACCTTC. Translation: CASSLIWVRGYTF.

The V gene is TRBV20-1, the J gene TRBJ2-7; D not resolved. V lost 0 bases to trimming and J lost 2 bases, with 2 bases between them. The CDR3 has 11 amino acids. Germline loops: CDR1 DFQATT, CDR2 SNEGSKA (reference sequence). Written as DNA, the CDR3 is TGCAGTGCTAGAGATACCTACGAGCAGTACTTC. Protein: CSARDTYEQYF.

The chain has TRBV7-9 and TRBJ2-7; D is ambiguous. V was pared by 3 bases and J by 6 bases, with 9 bases between. This CDR3 contains 12 residues. From germline, CDR1 is SEHNR and CDR2 FQNEAQ (reference sequence). The CDR3 DNA is TGTGCCAGCAGCTTGGGGATATCCGAGCAGTACTTC. Its translation: CASSLGISEQYF.